The rows below give T cell receptor beta chains drawn from one sample of a study of blood T cells in healthy people across ages. TCRdb passed the 5' RACE reads through MiXCR, listing each CDR3 protein once. Of hundreds of thousands of distinct CDR3 sequences in the sample, less than 45% are singletons; the top ten hold approximately 31%. Sequenced: blood. The receptors here all came from an elderly man in good health. The CDR3 runs from the conserved cysteine through the conserved F or W. D genes are given only for firm matches. Size is stated for part of the rows, as once, few or many counts, or as a class when the clone is expanded.

TRBJ1-5 . few TRBV21-1 TGTGCCAGCAGCAAAGTACGACAGGGCAATCAGCCCCAGCATTTT CASSKVRQGNQPQHF
TRBJ2-4 TRBD2 . TRBV5-5 TGTGCCAGCAGCCTAGGGACTAGCGGGAGAGGGGGAAACATTCAGTACTTC CASSLGTSGRGGNIQYF
TRBJ2-1 TRBD1 . TRBV5-1 TGCGCCAGCAGCTTCCGGGGACAGTTGGATGAGCAGTTCTTC CASSFRGQLDEQFF
TRBJ2-1 . few TRBV7-2 TGTGCCAGCACCCCCGCCGGGTTTGAGCAGTTCTTC CASTPAGFEQFF
TRBJ2-6 . . TRBV9 TGTGCCAGCAGCCCACCGGGAGTCTCTGGGGCCAACGTCCTGACTTTC CASSPPGVSGANVLTF
TRBJ2-7 TRBD2 . TRBV7-2 TGTGCCAGCAGCTTAGGCAGCGGGGGGGTTGGGTACGAGCAGTACTTC CASSLGSGGVGYEQYF
TRBJ2-5 . few TRBV6-2/TRBV6-3 TGTGCCACAACCCCTACAGGGTATCGTGAGGAGACCCAGTACTTC CATTPTGYREETQYF
TRBJ2-5 . few TRBV6-2/TRBV6-3 TGTGCCAGCAGTGACGGTGGGAGAAAGACCCAGTACTTC CASSDGGRKTQYF
TRBJ2-5 . few TRBV20-1 TGCAGTGCTACACGACAGCAAGAGACCCAGTACTTC CSATRQQETQYF
TRBJ1-5 TRBD1 . TRBV7-8 TGTGCCAGCAGCGCGGACAGGGAGAACAATCAGCCCCAGCATTTT CASSADRENNQPQHF
TRBJ2-1 TRBD2 few TRBV9 TGTGCCAGCAGCCCTGGACTAGCGGCAACCTACAATGAGCAGTTCTTC CASSPGLAATYNEQFF
TRBJ2-3 TRBD1 few TRBV4-2 TGTGCCAGCAGCCAAGCGGGACAGGGACGTCCGGATACGCAGTATTTT CASSQAGQGRPDTQYF
TRBJ2-3 TRBD2 few TRBV12-3/TRBV12-4 TGTGCCAGCAGTCAGAGAGAGCGGGAGAGAGATACGCAGTATTTT CASSQRERERDTQYF
TRBJ1-2 . many TRBV29-1 TGCAGCGTGTTACAGTCGAACTATGGCTACACCTTC CSVLQSNYGYTF
TRBJ2-2 . . TRBV6-2/TRBV6-3 TGTGCCAGCGTGTTCGGGGTCAGGACCGGGGAGCTGTTTTTT CASVFGVRTGELFF
TRBJ1-2 TRBD1 few TRBV3-1 TGTGCCAGCAGCCATAAGGGGGGACAGGGGGCTAACTATGGCTACACCTTC CASSHKGGQGANYGYTF
TRBJ1-4 . . TRBV7-2 TGTGCCAGCAGCGAAGGTCGGGCGAATGAAAAACTGTTTTTT CASSEGRANEKLFF
TRBJ1-5 TRBD1 . TRBV20-1 TGCAGTGCTAGAGGAGGGACAGGGGACTATCAGCCCCAGCATTTT CSARGGTGDYQPQHF
TRBJ2-7 . . TRBV5-1 TGCGCCAGCAGCCATCGGACGGCCTTCTACGAGCAGTACTTC CASSHRTAFYEQYF
TRBJ1-2 . . TRBV3-1 TGTGCCAGCAGCCAAGAGTTTGAGGGGCATGGCTACACCTTC CASSQEFEGHGYTF
TRBJ1-4 . . TRBV10-3 TGTGCCATCGTGCAGGGAGATGAAAAACTGTTTTTT CAIVQGDEKLFF
TRBJ1-6 TRBD1 few TRBV6-5 TGTGCCAGCAGTAGACAGGGTTGGGATTCACCCCTCCACTTT CASSRQGWDSPLHF
TRBJ1-6 TRBD1 once TRBV7-2 TGTGCCAGCAGCCCACAACCTCCGGGACAGAATAATTCACCCCTCCACTTT CASSPQPPGQNNSPLHF
TRBJ2-7 TRBD1 few TRBV2 TGTGCCAGCCGACCGGGACAGAGCTCCTACGAGCAGTACTTC CASRPGQSSYEQYF
TRBJ2-7 TRBD1 . TRBV25-1 TGTGCCAGCAGCCGAGGCGGGACAGGGTCCTACGAGCAGTACTTC CASSRGGTGSYEQYF
TRBJ2-2 TRBD2 . TRBV28 TGTGCCAGCAGGACACCGGGACTAAACACCGGGGAGCTGTTTTTT CASRTPGLNTGELFF
TRBJ1-1 . . TRBV25-1 TGTGCCAGCATAAAAGGGGGGAAGGGGAACACTGAAGCTTTCTTT CASIKGGKGNTEAFF
TRBJ1-1 . . TRBV6-5 TGTGCCAGCAGTTACCTCGTGAACACTGAAGCTTTCTTT CASSYLVNTEAFF
TRBJ2-2 . . TRBV5-1 TGCGCCAGCAGCCCCCCCGTGGGCGGGGAGCTGTTTTTT CASSPPVGGELFF
TRBJ2-7 . . TRBV6-2/TRBV6-3 TGTGCCAGCGGGGAGGGGGGCCCCTACGAGCAGTACTTC CASGEGGPYEQYF
TRBJ2-3 TRBD1 . TRBV4-3 TGCGCCAGCAGCCGTACAACCGGGACAGGGCTGTCAGATACGCAGTATTTT CASSRTTGTGLSDTQYF
TRBJ2-1 . . TRBV20-1 TGCAGTGCTAGACCAGGGTACAATGAGCAGTTCTTC CSARPGYNEQFF
TRBJ2-5 . few TRBV5-1 TGCGCCAGCAGACGGACTGTAAGAGAGACCCAGTACTTC CASRRTVRETQYF
TRBJ2-1 . once TRBV7-9 TGTGCCAGCAGCACCTCCAGGGTAACAGGACACAATGAGCAGTTCTTC CASSTSRVTGHNEQFF
TRBJ1-2 . . TRBV5-1 TGCGCCAGCAGCTTGGGCAGGGTGGATGGCTACACCTTC CASSLGRVDGYTF
TRBJ2-4 . . TRBV6-2/TRBV6-3 TGTGCCCGCAGTTATGAGGCCCGGTGGGCAAACATTCAGTACTTC CARSYEARWANIQYF
TRBJ2-4 . few TRBV20-1 TGCAGTGCTAGAGACGGTGGGAGGTCGGGGGACATTCAGTACTTC CSARDGGRSGDIQYF
TRBJ2-1 TRBD1 . TRBV27 TGTGCCAGCAGTTTTCGGACAGGGGCCAATGAGCAGTTCTTC CASSFRTGANEQFF
TRBJ2-3 TRBD2 . TRBV4-2 TGTGCCAGCAGCCAAAAAGCGGGGGGGACGGCTACGCAGTATTTT CASSQKAGGTATQYF
TRBJ2-7 TRBD1 few TRBV5-1 TGCGCCAGCAGCTTGGTCCCGGGACAGGAATACGAGCAGTACTTC CASSLVPGQEYEQYF
TRBJ2-5 TRBD2 . TRBV11-2 TGTGCCAGCAGCTTTGCTAGCGGGAGTGAGACCCAGTACTTC CASSFASGSETQYF
TRBJ2-7 TRBD2 . TRBV7-6 TGTGCCAGCAGCTCCCAGGGACTATCCTACGAGCAGTACTTC CASSSQGLSYEQYF
TRBJ2-3 . . TRBV20-1 TGCAGTGCTAGGAGTGGGGCAGATACGCAGTATTTT CSARSGADTQYF
TRBJ1-5 TRBD1 . TRBV4-2 TGTGCCAGCAGCCAAGGGGGACAGGGGAATCAGCCCCAGCATTTT CASSQGGQGNQPQHF
TRBJ2-1 . once TRBV6-6 TGTGCCAGCAGGGTCCCAACCAACAATGAGCAGTTCTTC CASRVPTNNEQFF
TRBJ2-1 TRBD2 few TRBV20-1 TGCAGTGTTGAGGGGAGGAGCGGGGGACTGAACAATGAGCAGTTCTTC CSVEGRSGGLNNEQFF
TRBJ2-5 . . TRBV9 TGTGCCAGCAGCGCCCGACCTGTCGCTGAGCGGTACTTC CASSARPVAERYF
TRBJ2-7 TRBD1 . TRBV27 TGTGCCAGTAGGGACAGATCCTACGAGCAGTACTTC CASRDRSYEQYF
TRBJ2-5 TRBD1 . TRBV4-2 TGTGCCAGCAGCCATTCACTATTCCGGGACAGGGAAAGTCCCCTCAAACAAGAGACCCAGTACTTC CASSHSLFRDRESPLKQETQYF
TRBJ1-5 . . TRBV28 TGTGCCAGCAGTCCGGCGGGCGGACTGGGGGAGCCCCAGCATTTT CASSPAGGLGEPQHF
TRBJ2-3 . few TRBV7-2 TGTGCCAGCAGCTCGAGACAGACGGGGAAAGATACGCAGTATTTT CASSSRQTGKDTQYF
TRBJ2-3 . few TRBV20-1 TGCAGTGCTAGAGGTCCCAGGGATAGGACAGATACGCAGTATTTT CSARGPRDRTDTQYF
TRBJ2-7 . many TRBV7-2 TGTGCCAGCAGCGCAGTAGTTCCCTACGAGCAGTACTTC CASSAVVPYEQYF
TRBJ2-1 . . TRBV12-3/TRBV12-4 TGTGCCAGCAGTTCCCGGAGGGGTAGCGTGGGAAACAATGAGCAGTTCTTC CASSSRRGSVGNNEQFF
TRBJ2-3 . many TRBV12-3/TRBV12-4 TGTGCCAGCAGCCCCGTGAGGGACGGATCCACAGATACGCAGTATTTT CASSPVRDGSTDTQYF
TRBJ2-7 . . TRBV21-1 TGTGCCAGCAGCAAAAATTTGCGGGGTGTCTCCTACGAGCAGTACTTC CASSKNLRGVSYEQYF
TRBJ2-2 . few TRBV12-3/TRBV12-4 TGTGCCAGCAATTTAGCCCCCGGGGAGCTGTTTTTT CASNLAPGELFF
TRBJ2-5 . few TRBV7-2 TGTGCCAGCAGCTTCCCAGGGATGATGGAGACCCAGTACTTC CASSFPGMMETQYF
TRBJ2-7 TRBD1 . TRBV20-1 TGCAGTGCTAGGGACACCGGGACAGGGACCCCCTACGAGCAGTACTTC CSARDTGTGTPYEQYF
TRBJ1-2 . . TRBV29-1 TGCAGCGTTGATGGGGGGTTTGGCTACACCTTC CSVDGGFGYTF